This T cell receptor (beta chain) was found in a study of identical twins (dated by TCRdb to 2015 to 2016). Looking at the study overall: To test whether fetal clonotypes persist, this study deep-sequenced TCR alpha and beta repertoires from monozygotic twins, from unrelated adults of various ages, and from cord blood. To rule out contamination, the twin experiments were replicated at different times with different library preparation protocols.

Its CDR3 holds 13 amino acids, cysteine through phenylalanine. Only CDR3 DNA remains: 39 bases, in frame from the first base. CDR1 and CDR2, per the germline V gene, are MGHRA and YSYEKL. For this chain, trimming is 6 bases at the V end and 7 bases at the J end, and the number of junction bases without a gene match is 4. Every donor in the study was a healthy Caucasian. Using Miltenyi CD45RO+ enrichment and human naive T-cell isolation kits, memory (CD45RO+) and naive T cells were isolated from PBMC. Library construction relied on 5' RACE. Sequencing took place on an Illumina HiSeq 2000. Template switching added a universal primer binding site, and the final cDNA carried a unique molecular identifier that allowed TCR cDNA molecules to be counted accurately. Specific primers in the conserved constant-segment region were used to synthesize first-strand cDNA for the TCR alpha and beta chains. Each cDNA library was double barcoded, with a SMART-Mk sample barcode plus Illumina barcodes, to control for contamination. TruSeq adapter sequences and Illumina sample barcodes were added in two successive PCR steps. The Illumina HiSeq platform was used with custom primers to sequence TCR alpha and beta cDNA libraries. The published analysis was carried out like this. MiGEC was used to process raw reads and extract unique molecular identifiers, and MiXCR was used to find CDR3 positions. Recombination models were inferred per individual with the repgenHMM and IGoR tools using an EM algorithm. Shared clonotypes were analyzed with the tcR package in R, and sharing was normalized by the product of cloneset sizes. Out-of-frame nonproductive sequences were analyzed to study raw recombination free of thymic and clonal selection effects. TCRdb redid the processing of the public reads, applying fastp at Q25 and MiXCR, and retained in-frame beta chains. Each entry is one CDR3 protein sequence, shown with its most common DNA and genes. In this record, the V and J calls reflect TCRdb's handling and not the investigators' own analysis. The sample table contains about 150,000 distinct CDR3 sequences; only one count was recorded for roughly 3.5% of them. The leading ten clones occupy around 8% of the sample.

This clonotype was seen a few times. Its antigen specificity is not known. Base qualities are not recorded, but no much larger clone differs from it by a single base. What the authors observed across the whole study: Because the same donors could not be followed over many years, the conclusions depended on cross-sectional statistical analysis. Invariant T cells such as MAIT and iNKT could partly confound zero-insertion analyses, though diverse VJ usage argued against this for most clonotypes. A weaker excess of twin sharing was found in beta out-of-frame sequences because the signal-to-noise ratio was lowered by fewer shared sequences. Fewer insertions were carried by abundant cord blood beta clonotypes, a similar but weaker trend appeared in young adult naive repertoires, and no such trend appeared in memory repertoires. In monozygotic twins, out-of-frame TCR alpha sharing was systematically underestimated by recombination models, although the models agreed with sharing between unrelated individuals. Compared with coincidental sharing between unrelated individuals, an excess of low generation-probability sequences was observed among out-of-frame TCR alpha sequences shared between twins.

This TCR came from a young man in good health. Sequenced material: memory T cells sorted from blood. The sample's cell subset or site label, in plain terms: CD45RO+ enriched T cells. The rearrangement joined TRBV4-1 to TRBJ2-1, with 9 middle bases fitting TRBD1. CDR3 protein: CASRGQGLNEQFF. The nucleotides read TGCGCCAGCAGGGGACAGGGATTGAATGAGCAGTTCTTC.